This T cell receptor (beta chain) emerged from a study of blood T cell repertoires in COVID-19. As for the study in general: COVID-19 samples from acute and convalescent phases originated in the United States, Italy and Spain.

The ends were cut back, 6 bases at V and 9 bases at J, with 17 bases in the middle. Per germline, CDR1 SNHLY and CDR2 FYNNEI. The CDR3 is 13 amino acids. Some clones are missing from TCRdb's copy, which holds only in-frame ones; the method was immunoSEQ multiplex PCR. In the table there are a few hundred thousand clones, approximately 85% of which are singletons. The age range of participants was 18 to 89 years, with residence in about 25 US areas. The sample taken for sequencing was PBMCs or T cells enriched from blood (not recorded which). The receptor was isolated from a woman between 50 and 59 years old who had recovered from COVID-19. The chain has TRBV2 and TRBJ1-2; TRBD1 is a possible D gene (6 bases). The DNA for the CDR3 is TGTGCCAGCAGGGGGGACACCCGACTGAGCTACACCTTC. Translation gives CASRGDTRLSYTF.